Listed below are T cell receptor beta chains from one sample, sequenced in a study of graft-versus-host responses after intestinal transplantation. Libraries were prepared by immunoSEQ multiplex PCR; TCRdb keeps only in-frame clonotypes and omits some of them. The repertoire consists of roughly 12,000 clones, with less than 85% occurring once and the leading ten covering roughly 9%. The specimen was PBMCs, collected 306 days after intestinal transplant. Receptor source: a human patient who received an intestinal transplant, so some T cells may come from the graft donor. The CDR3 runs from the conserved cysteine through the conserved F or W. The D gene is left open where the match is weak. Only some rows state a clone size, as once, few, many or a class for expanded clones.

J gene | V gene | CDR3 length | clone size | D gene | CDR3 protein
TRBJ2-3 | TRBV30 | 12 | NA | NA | CAWRGTTDTQYF
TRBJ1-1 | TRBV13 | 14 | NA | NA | CASSRGTTGRLAFF
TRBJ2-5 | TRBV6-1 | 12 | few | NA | CASSEQKETQYF
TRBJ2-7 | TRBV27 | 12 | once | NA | CASTGASYEQYF
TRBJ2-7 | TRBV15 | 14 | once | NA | CATSRDGYSYEQYF
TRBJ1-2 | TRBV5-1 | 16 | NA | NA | CASSLPREGEIYGYTF
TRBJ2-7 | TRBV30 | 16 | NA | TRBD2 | CAWSGRRLGPSYEQYF
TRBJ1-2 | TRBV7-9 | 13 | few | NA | CASSLGTNYGYTF
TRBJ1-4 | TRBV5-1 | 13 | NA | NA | CASSLGTNEKLFF
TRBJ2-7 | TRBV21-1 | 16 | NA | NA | CASSKRSDERHYEQYF
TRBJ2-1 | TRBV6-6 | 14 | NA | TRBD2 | CASTSGGLRNEQFF
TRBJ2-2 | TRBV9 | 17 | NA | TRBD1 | CASTLDRERANTGELFF
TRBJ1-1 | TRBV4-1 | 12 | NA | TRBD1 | CASSHTDRELFF
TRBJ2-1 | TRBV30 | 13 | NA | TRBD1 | CAWSTGDYNEQFF
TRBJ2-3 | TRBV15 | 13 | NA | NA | CATSTGQSDTQYF
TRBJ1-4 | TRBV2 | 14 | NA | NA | CASSITPKGEKLFF
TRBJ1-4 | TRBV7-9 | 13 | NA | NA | CASSYGGREKLFF
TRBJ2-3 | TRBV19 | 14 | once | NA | CASSIPGTTDTQYF
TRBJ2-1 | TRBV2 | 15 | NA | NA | CASRAQASSYNEQFF